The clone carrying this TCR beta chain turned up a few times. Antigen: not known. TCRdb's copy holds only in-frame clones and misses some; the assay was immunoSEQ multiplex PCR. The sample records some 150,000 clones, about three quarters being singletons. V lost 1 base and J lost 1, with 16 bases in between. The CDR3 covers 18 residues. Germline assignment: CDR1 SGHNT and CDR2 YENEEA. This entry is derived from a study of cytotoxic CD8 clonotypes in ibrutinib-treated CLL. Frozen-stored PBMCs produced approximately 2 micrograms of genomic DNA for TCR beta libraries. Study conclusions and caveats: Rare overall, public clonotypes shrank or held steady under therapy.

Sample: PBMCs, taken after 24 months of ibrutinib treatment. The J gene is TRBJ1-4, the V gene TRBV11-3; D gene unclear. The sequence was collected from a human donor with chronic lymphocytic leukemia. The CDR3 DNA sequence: TGTGCCAGCAGCTTAGGGACCGAGGGCGACGGAACTAATGAAAAACTGTTTTTT. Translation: CASSLGTEGDGTNEKLFF.